These 6 T cell receptor beta chains originate from one sample sequenced in a study of sequential checkpoint blockade in melanoma. Sequencing was performed with immunoSEQ multiplex PCR; in TCRdb, only in-frame clones are kept and a portion is missing. The top ten hold around a fifth of the sample, which has 20,000 to 25,000 clones, around two thirds seen once. Indicated treatment: randomized to nivolumab then ipilimumab (arm A) or the reverse (arm B). Sample: CD8+ T cells sorted from blood (inferred from file names), taken from a patient given nivolumab and ipilimumab in sequence. The source of these receptors is a human donor with melanoma.

The chain couples TRBV27 to TRBJ2-7; TRBD1 matches 11 bases. V was pared by 2 bases and J by 4 bases, with 4 bases of the junction left unmatched. Germline V gene lookup returns CDR1 MNHEY and CDR2 SMNVEV (reference sequence). There are 15 residues in the CDR3. CDR3 coding DNA: TGTGCCAGCAGTTTAAGCGGGACAGGGGGATACGAGCAGTACGTC. The encoded protein is CASSLSGTGGYEQYV.

The chain employs TRBV27 and TRBJ1-2; 7 positions match TRBD1. CDR3 length: 14 residues. The germline CDR1 and CDR2 sequences are MNHEY and SMNVEV (reference sequence). Trimming took 2 bases from V and 8 from J; bases not matched to a gene: 8. The CDR3 nucleotides read TGTGCCAGCAGTTTAAGCCGGGACAGCCGGGGCTACACCTTC. This translates into CASSLSRDSRGYTF.

This clone has just a few counts. This sequence joins TRBV7-7 and TRBJ1-2; D not certain. The germline V and J ends were trimmed by 0 bases and 8 bases, with 10 bases remaining between them. The CDR3 is 13 residues long. CDR1 is SSHAT and CDR2 is FNYEAQ in the germline V gene (reference sequence). The DNA for the CDR3 is TGTGCCAGCAGCTTAGCTTTGGCCCAGGGCTACACCTTC. It codes for CASSLALAQGYTF.

The chain uses TRBV27 and TRBJ2-1; D is possibly TRBD1 (5 bases). CDR3 length: 16 amino acids. CDR1 and CDR2 (germline): MNHEY, SMNVEV (reference sequence). Trimming left V 2 bases short and J 1 base short, with 12 bases between. The chain's CDR3 is CASSLPTASSYNEQFF. The CDR3 bases are TGTGCCAGCAGTTTACCGACAGCCTCTTCCTACAATGAGCAGTTCTTC.

This sequence joins TRBV10-2 and TRBJ2-1; 9 bases fit TRBD1. The CDR3 length is 14 residues. The junction had 8 bases not matched to a gene; V was cut back by 7 bases and J by 7 bases. In germline, CDR1 is WSHSY, CDR2 SAAADI. The CDR3 is CASTPGTGWNEQFF. As DNA, the CDR3 is TGCGCCAGCACCCCAGGGACAGGGTGGAATGAGCAGTTCTTC.

The rearrangement uses TRBV7-3 and TRBJ2-3, with D possibly matching TRBD2 (7 bases). Germline-derived CDR1 and CDR2 are SGHTA and FQGTGA. The length of the CDR3 is 15 residues. The V and J ends lost 3 bases and 3 bases respectively, with 13 bases between them. This chain's CDR3 is CASSLGGAETDTQYF. Here the CDR3 DNA reads TGTGCCAGCAGCTTGGGGGGGGCCGAGACAGATACGCAGTATTTT.